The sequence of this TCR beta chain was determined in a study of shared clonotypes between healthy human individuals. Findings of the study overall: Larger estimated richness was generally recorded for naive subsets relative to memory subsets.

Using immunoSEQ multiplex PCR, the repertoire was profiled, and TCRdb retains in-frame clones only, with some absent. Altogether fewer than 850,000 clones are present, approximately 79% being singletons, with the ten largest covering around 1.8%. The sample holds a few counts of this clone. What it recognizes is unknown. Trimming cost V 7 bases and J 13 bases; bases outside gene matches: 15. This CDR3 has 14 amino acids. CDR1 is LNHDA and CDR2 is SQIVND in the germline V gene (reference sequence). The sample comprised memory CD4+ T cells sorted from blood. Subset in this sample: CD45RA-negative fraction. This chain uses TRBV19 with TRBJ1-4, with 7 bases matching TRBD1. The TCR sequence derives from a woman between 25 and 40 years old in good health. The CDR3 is CASNLAGQSFPLFF. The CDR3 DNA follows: TGTGCCAGTAATCTTGCGGGACAGTCCTTCCCACTGTTTTTT.